This T cell receptor beta chain was sequenced during a study of tumor-infiltrating lymphocytes in primary liver carcinoma. The authors took blood RNA from unsorted whole blood and also extracted germline DNA. There are 13 residues in the CDR3. Germline-derived CDR1 and CDR2 are SGHAT and FQNNGV. Production of TCR beta cDNA used around 500 ng total RNA together with a constant-region primer. For TCR beta, libraries were produced by three nested multiplex PCR rounds using slightly modified ARM-PCR. The study ran its first two PCR rounds for roughly 11 cycles each, using TRBV1-TRBV30 forward primers and a C-beta reverse primer. From the multiplex PCR reads, TCRdb called clonotypes with MiXCR, one entry per CDR3 protein. The data contain 320,000 or so distinct CDR3 sequences, 55% to 65% of them singletons. Study observations and caveats: Tumor-adjacent and tumor-blood pairs displayed less overlap than did pairs of tumor regions.

Concerning this clonotype itself: Its antigen remains unknown. The junction differs from germline at one of its ends, possibly a read error.

Sequenced: peripheral blood. The rearrangement uses TRBV11-2 and TRBJ2-1; D is ambiguous. This sequence was found in a man aged 40-49 years with primary liver carcinoma and hepatitis B virus infection. This CDR3 reads CASSSDVHNEQFF. In DNA, the CDR3 is TGTGCCAGTAGCTCAGACGTCCACAATGAGCAGTTCTTC.